This T cell receptor beta chain was identified during a study of T cells in Graves' hyperthyroidism and ophthalmopathy. Study in general: The initial diagnosis was the point when peripheral blood was collected, ahead of any treatment. Study-wide results and caveats: Most thyroid clonotypes with frequency above 0.001 were detected in blood.

RNA transcripts provided the source from which TCR beta CDR3 regions were amplified. HTBI primers drove first-round RT-PCR of the TCR CDR3. One entry per CDR3 protein, called by TCRdb with MiXCR from the multiplex PCR reads. The table shows approximately 600,000 distinct CDR3 sequences, with under 15% occurring only once. The V gene end was trimmed by 0 bases and the J gene end by 3 bases; junction bases not matched to a gene: 5. Germline-derived CDR1 and CDR2 are LNHNV and YYDKDF (reference sequence). The CDR3 covers 16 residues. In this sample, this clonotype turned up a few times. Its antigen is as yet unknown.

Sequenced: blood. The chain couples TRBV15 to TRBJ2-3; 8 bases agree with TRBD1. This sequence originates from a woman between 35 and 50 years old with Graves' ophthalmopathy. CDR3 protein: CATSREWDRSTDTQYF. In nucleotides, the CDR3 is TGTGCCACCAGCAGAGAATGGGACAGGTCGACAGATACGCAGTATTTT.